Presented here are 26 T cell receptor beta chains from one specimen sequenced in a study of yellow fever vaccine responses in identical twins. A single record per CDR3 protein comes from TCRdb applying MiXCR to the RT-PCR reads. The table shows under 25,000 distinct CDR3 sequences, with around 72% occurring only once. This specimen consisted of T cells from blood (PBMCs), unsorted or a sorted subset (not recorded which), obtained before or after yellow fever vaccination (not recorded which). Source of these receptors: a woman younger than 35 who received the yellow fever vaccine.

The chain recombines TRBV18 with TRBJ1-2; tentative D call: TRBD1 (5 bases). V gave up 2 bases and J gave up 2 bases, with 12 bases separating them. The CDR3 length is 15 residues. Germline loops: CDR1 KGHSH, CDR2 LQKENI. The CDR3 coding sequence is TGTGCCAGCTCACCAACCAAGGACAAGAACTATGGCTACACCTTC. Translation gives CASSPTKDKNYGYTF.

The CDR3 sequence: CASSLRTGLRFF. CDR3 nucleotides: TGTGCCAGCAGTTTACGAACAGGACTACGATTCTTC. The V call is TRBV12-3 or TRBV12-4, the J call TRBJ2-1; possibly TRBD2 for D (6 bases). The CDR3 has 12 amino acids. Deletions cut 2 bases from V and 16 bases from J, with 15 bases between.

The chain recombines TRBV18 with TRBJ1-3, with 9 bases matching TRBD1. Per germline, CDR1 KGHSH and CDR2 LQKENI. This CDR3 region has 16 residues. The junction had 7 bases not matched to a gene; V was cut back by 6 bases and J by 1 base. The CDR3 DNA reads TGTGCCAGCTCCAGGACAGGGGCCGATTCTGGAAACACCATATATTTT. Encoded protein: CASSRTGADSGNTIYF.

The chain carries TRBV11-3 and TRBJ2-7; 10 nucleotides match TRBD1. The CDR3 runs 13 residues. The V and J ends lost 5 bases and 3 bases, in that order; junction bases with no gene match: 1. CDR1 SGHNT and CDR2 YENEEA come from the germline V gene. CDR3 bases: TGTGCCAGCAGCAGGGACAGGGGCTACGAGCAGTACGTC. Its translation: CASSRDRGYEQYV.

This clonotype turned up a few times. CDR3 in amino acids: CASSWRSFSGNTIYF. CDR3 DNA: TGTGCCAGCAGTTGGCGCAGCTTCTCTGGAAACACCATATATTTT. J is TRBJ1-3 and V is TRBV12-3 or TRBV12-4; D is unresolved. The CDR3 length is 15 residues. Trimming left V 4 bases short and J 0 bases short, with 10 bases between.

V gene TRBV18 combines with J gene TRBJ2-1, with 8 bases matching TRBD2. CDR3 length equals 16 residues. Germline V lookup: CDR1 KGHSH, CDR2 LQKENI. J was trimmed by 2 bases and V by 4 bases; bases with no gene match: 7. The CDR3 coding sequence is TGTGCCAGCTCACTAACCGAGCGGGAGCCCTACAATGAGCAGTTCTTC. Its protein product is CASSLTEREPYNEQFF.

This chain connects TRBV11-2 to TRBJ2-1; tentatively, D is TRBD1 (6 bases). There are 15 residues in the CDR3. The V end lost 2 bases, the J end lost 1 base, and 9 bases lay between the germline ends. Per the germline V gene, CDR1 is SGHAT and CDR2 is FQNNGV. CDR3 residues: CASSLLRGSYNEQFF. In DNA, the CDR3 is TGTGCCAGCAGCTTACTCAGGGGATCCTACAATGAGCAGTTCTTC.

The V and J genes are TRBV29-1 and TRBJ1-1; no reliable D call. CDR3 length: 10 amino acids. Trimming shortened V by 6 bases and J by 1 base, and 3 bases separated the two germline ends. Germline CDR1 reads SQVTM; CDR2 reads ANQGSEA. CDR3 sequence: CSVRNTEAFF. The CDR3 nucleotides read TGCAGCGTCAGGAACACTGAAGCTTTCTTT.

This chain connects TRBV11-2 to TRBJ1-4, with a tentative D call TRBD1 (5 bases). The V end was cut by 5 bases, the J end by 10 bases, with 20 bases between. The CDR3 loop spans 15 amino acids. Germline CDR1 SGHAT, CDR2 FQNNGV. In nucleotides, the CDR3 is TGTGCCAGCAGCGAAGCTGGGGGAGGGCTTGGAAAACTGTTTTTT. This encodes CASSEAGGGLGKLFF.

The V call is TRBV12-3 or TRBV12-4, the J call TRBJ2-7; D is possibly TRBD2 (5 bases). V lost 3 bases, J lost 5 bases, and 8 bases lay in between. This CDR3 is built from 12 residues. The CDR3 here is CASSFRLNEQYF. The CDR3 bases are TGTGCCAGCAGTTTTCGACTAAACGAGCAGTACTTC.

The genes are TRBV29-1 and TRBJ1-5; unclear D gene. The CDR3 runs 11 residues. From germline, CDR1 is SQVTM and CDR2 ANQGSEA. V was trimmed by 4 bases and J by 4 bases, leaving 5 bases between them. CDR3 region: CSVGQNQPQHF. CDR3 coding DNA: TGCAGCGTTGGGCAGAATCAGCCCCAGCATTTT.

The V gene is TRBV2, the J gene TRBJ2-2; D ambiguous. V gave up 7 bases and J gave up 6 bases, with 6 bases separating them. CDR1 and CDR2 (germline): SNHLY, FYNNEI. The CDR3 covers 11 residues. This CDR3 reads CASIFAGELFF. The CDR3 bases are TGTGCCAGCATATTTGCCGGGGAGCTGTTTTTT. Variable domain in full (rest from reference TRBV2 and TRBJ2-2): EPEVTQTPSHQVTQMGQEVILRCVPISNHLYFYWYRQILGQKVEFLVSFYNNEISEKSEIFDDQFSVERPDGSNFTLKIRSTKLEDSAMYFCASIFAGELFFGEGSRLTVL.

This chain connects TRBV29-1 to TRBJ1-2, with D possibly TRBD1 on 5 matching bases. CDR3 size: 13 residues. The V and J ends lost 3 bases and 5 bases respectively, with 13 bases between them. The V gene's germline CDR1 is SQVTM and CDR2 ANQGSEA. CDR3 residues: CSVDRGTPYGYTF. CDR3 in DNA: TGCAGCGTTGATCGGGGGACCCCATATGGCTACACCTTC.

CDR3 nucleotides: TGTGCCAGCAGACCCGACAATCGGGGAACGAGCAATCAGCCCCAGCATTTT. Translated, it gives CASRPDNRGTSNQPQHF. The chain links TRBV28 to TRBJ1-5; D is ambiguous. This CDR3 has 17 amino acids. V lost 6 bases and J 1 base, leaving 19 bases between the germline ends. Germline V CDR1 and CDR2: MDHEN, SYDVKM.

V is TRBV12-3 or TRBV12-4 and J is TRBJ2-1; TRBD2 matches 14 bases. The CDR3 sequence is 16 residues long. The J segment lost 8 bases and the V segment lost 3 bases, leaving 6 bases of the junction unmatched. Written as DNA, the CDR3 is TGTGCCAGCAGTTTCGGACTAGCGGGAGGTTGGGATGAGCAGTTCTTC. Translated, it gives CASSFGLAGGWDEQFF.

In nucleotides, the CDR3 is TGTGCCAGCAGCTTAGACAGGCGCTCTGAAGCTTTCTTT. It yields the protein CASSLDRRSEAFF. The V and J genes are TRBV13 and TRBJ1-1; D may be TRBD1 (5 bases). The germline gives CDR1 PRHDT, CDR2 FYEKMQ (reference sequence). The CDR3 spans 13 residues. Trimming shortened V by 1 base and J by 6 bases, and 9 bases separated the two germline ends.

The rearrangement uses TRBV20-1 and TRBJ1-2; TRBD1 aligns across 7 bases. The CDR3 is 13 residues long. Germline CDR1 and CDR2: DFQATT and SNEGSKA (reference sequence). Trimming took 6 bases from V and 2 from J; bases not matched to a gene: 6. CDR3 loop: CSAAGTENYGYTF. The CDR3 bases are TGCAGTGCAGCCGGGACAGAGAACTATGGCTACACCTTC.

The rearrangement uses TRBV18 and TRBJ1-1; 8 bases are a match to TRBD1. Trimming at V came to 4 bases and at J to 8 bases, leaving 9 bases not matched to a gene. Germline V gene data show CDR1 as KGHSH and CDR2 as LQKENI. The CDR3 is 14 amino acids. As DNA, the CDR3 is TGTGCCAGCTCACTGAACGACAGGGGCGCCGAAGCTTTCTTT. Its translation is CASSLNDRGAEAFF.

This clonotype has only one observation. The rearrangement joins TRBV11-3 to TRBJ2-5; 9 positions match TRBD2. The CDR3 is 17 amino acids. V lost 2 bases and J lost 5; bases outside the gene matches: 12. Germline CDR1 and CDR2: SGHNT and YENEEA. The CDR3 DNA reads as TGTGCCAGCAGCTTACGTCCTAGCGGGGCAGCAGGCGAGACCCAGTACTTC. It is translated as CASSLRPSGAAGETQYF. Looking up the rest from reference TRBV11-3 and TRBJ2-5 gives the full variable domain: EAGVVQSPRYKIIEKKQPVAFWCNPISGHNTLYWYLQNLGQGPELLIRYENEEAVDDSQLPKDRFSAERLKGVDSTLKIQPAELGDSAVYLCASSLRPSGAAGETQYFGPGTRLLVL.

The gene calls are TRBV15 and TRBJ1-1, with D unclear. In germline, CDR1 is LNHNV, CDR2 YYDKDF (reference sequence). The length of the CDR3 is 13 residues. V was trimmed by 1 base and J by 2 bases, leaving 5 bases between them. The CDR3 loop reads CATSRAVNTEAFF. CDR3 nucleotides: TGTGCCACCAGCAGAGCGGTAAACACTGAAGCTTTCTTT.

The DNA for the CDR3 is TGTGCCAGCAGCCAAGTTAGGGGCGGGAGCTCCTACAATGAGCAGTTCTTC. This sequence encodes CASSQVRGGSSYNEQFF. The chain couples TRBV4-2 to TRBJ2-1; TRBD2 matches 7 bases. The germline CDR1 and CDR2 sequences are LGHNA and YNFKEQ. This CDR3 contains 17 residues. Trimming cost V 1 base and J 0 bases; bases outside gene matches: 6.

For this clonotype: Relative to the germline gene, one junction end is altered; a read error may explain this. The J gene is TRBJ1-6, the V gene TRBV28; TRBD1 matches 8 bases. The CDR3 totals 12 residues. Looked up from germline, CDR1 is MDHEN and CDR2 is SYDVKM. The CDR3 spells CASSWDRTIQNF. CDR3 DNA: TGTGCCAGCAGTTGGGACAGGACAATCCAGAATTTT.

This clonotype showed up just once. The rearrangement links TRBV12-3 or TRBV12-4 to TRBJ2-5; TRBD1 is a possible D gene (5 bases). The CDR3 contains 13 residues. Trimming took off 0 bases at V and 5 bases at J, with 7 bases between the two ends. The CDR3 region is CASSLAGAETQYF. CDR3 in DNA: TGTGCCAGCAGTTTAGCAGGGGCCGAGACCCAGTACTTC.

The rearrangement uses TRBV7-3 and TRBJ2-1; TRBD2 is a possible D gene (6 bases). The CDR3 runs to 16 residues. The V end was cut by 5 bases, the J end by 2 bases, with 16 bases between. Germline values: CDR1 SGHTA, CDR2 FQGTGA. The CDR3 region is CASSRTTSGTYNEQFF. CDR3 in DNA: TGTGCCAGCAGCCGGACTACCTCAGGGACCTACAATGAGCAGTTCTTC.

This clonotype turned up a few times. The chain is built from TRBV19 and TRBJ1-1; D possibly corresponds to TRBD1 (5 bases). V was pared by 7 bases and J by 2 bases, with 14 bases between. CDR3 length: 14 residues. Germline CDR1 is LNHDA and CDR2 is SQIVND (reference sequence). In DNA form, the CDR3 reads TGTGCCAGTATGGAGAGGGGAGCTAACACTGAAGCTTTCTTT. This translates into CASMERGANTEAFF.

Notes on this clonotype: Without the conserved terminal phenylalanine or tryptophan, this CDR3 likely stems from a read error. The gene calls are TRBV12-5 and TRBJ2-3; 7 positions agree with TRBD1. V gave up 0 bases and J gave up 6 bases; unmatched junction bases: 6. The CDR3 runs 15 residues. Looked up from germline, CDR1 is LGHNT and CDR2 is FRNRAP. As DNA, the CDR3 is TGTGCTAGTGGTTTGGTCGGACAGGTTTCGGATACGCAGTATTAT. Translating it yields CASGLVGQVSDTQYY.